A selection of T cell receptor beta chains follows, all from one sample in a study of CD4 T cells in relation to SARS-CoV-2 and coronaviruses. Profiling relied on immunoSEQ multiplex PCR, and the TCRdb table lists in-frame clones only, not all of them. The data hold 25,000 to 35,000 clones, with 76% observed a single time. No antigen is known for these receptors. The source material was CD4+ T cells from PBMCs, cultured in vitro. The receptors stem from a human donor in good health. CDR3s include the opening cysteine and the closing phenylalanine or tryptophan. Fields, in order: clone size, V gene, J gene, D gene, CDR3 protein, CDR3 DNA. D genes are given only for firm matches. Only some rows state a clone size, as once, few, many or a class for expanded clones.

abundance: .; v_gene: TRBV5-1; j_gene: TRBJ1-6; d_gene: TRBD1; CDR3aa: CASSLGGQGRSPLHF; CDR3nt: TGCGCCAGCAGCTTGGGGGGACAGGGTCGGTCACCCCTCCACTTT
abundance: .; v_gene: TRBV3-1/TRBV3-2; j_gene: TRBJ2-7; d_gene: .; CDR3aa: CASSQLRDTYEQYF; CDR3nt: TGTGCCAGCAGCCAACTCAGGGACACCTACGAGCAGTACTTC
abundance: .; v_gene: TRBV28; j_gene: TRBJ1-5; d_gene: TRBD1; CDR3aa: CASSPQTGVNQPQHF; CDR3nt: TGTGCCAGCAGTCCACAGACAGGGGTAAATCAGCCCCAGCATTTT
abundance: .; v_gene: TRBV18; j_gene: TRBJ2-7; d_gene: .; CDR3aa: CASSPRQQGTTIVEQYF; CDR3nt: TGTGCCAGCTCACCACGTCAGCAAGGAACCACTATTGTCGAGCAGTACTTC
abundance: .; v_gene: TRBV5-6; j_gene: TRBJ1-2; d_gene: TRBD1; CDR3aa: CASSYPIQVRDRGYGYTF; CDR3nt: TGTGCCAGCAGCTACCCAATCCAGGTCCGGGACAGGGGCTATGGCTACACCTTC
abundance: .; v_gene: TRBV7-2; j_gene: TRBJ2-2; d_gene: TRBD1; CDR3aa: CASSFDRVVGELFF; CDR3nt: TGTGCCAGCAGCTTTGACAGGGTAGTCGGGGAGCTGTTTTTT
abundance: few; v_gene: TRBV6-6; j_gene: TRBJ1-2; d_gene: TRBD1; CDR3aa: CASSYSGQLYGYTF; CDR3nt: TGTGCCAGCAGTTACTCGGGACAGCTATATGGCTACACCTTC
abundance: .; v_gene: TRBV6-2/TRBV6-3; j_gene: TRBJ1-5; d_gene: .; CDR3aa: CASSYSGGNQPQHF; CDR3nt: TGTGCCAGCAGTTACTCTGGGGGTAATCAGCCCCAGCATTTT
abundance: few; v_gene: TRBV10-3; j_gene: TRBJ1-1; d_gene: .; CDR3aa: CAAKGGELNTEAFF; CDR3nt: TGTGCCGCAAAGGGGGGGGAATTGAACACTGAAGCTTTCTTT
abundance: few; v_gene: TRBV3-1/TRBV3-2; j_gene: TRBJ1-2; d_gene: .; CDR3aa: CASSQEVAFGYTF; CDR3nt: TGTGCCAGCAGCCAAGAGGTAGCATTCGGCTACACCTTC
abundance: .; v_gene: TRBV6-5; j_gene: TRBJ1-1; d_gene: .; CDR3aa: CASSSQGFGTEAFF; CDR3nt: TGTGCCAGCAGTTCGCAGGGATTTGGCACTGAAGCTTTCTTT
abundance: .; v_gene: TRBV24-1; j_gene: TRBJ2-7; d_gene: .; CDR3aa: CATSDFFETLYEQYF; CDR3nt: TGTGCCACCAGTGATTTTTTCGAGACGCTCTACGAGCAGTACTTC
abundance: .; v_gene: TRBV12-3/TRBV12-4; j_gene: TRBJ2-7; d_gene: .; CDR3aa: CASSLVASEQYF; CDR3nt: TGTGCCAGCAGTTTAGTGGCTTCCGAGCAGTACTTC
abundance: .; v_gene: TRBV5-1; j_gene: TRBJ1-3; d_gene: .; CDR3aa: CASSLDGSGNTIYF; CDR3nt: TGCGCCAGCAGCTTGGATGGGTCAGGAAACACCATATATTTT
abundance: .; v_gene: TRBV9; j_gene: TRBJ2-3; d_gene: TRBD2; CDR3aa: CASSGAGGTDTQYF; CDR3nt: TGTGCCAGCAGCGGAGCGGGGGGCACAGATACGCAGTATTTT
abundance: .; v_gene: TRBV3-1/TRBV3-2; j_gene: TRBJ2-1; d_gene: .; CDR3aa: CASSHPPGSGGDSYNEQFF; CDR3nt: TGTGCCAGCAGCCATCCCCCGGGCTCGGGGGGCGACTCCTACAATGAGCAGTTCTTC
abundance: .; v_gene: TRBV2; j_gene: TRBJ2-6; d_gene: .; CDR3aa: CASSGQGSGANVLTF; CDR3nt: TGTGCCAGCAGTGGTCAGGGTTCTGGGGCCAACGTCCTGACTTTC
abundance: .; v_gene: TRBV5-1; j_gene: TRBJ2-5; d_gene: TRBD2; CDR3aa: CASSETSGSRETQYF; CDR3nt: TGCGCCAGCAGCGAGACTAGCGGGAGTAGGGAGACCCAGTACTTC
abundance: once; v_gene: TRBV19; j_gene: TRBJ2-3; d_gene: TRBD2; CDR3aa: CASSITSGRDTQYF; CDR3nt: TGTGCCAGTAGTATAACTAGCGGGAGAGATACGCAGTATTTT
abundance: .; v_gene: TRBV25-1; j_gene: TRBJ2-3; d_gene: TRBD2; CDR3aa: CASRAGRVTDTQYF; CDR3nt: TGTGCCAGCAGAGCGGGGAGGGTCACAGATACGCAGTATTTT
abundance: .; v_gene: TRBV13; j_gene: TRBJ1-1; d_gene: .; CDR3aa: CASSPLGGRVTEAFF; CDR3nt: TGTGCCAGCAGCCCCCTAGGGGGGAGGGTCACTGAAGCTTTCTTT
abundance: .; v_gene: TRBV4-1; j_gene: TRBJ2-5; d_gene: .; CDR3aa: CASSPEGGSERETQYF; CDR3nt: TGCGCCAGCAGCCCAGAGGGGGGGTCAGAGCGGGAGACCCAGTACTTC
abundance: few; v_gene: TRBV11-3; j_gene: TRBJ1-1; d_gene: .; CDR3aa: CASSTGTQNTEAFF; CDR3nt: TGTGCCAGCAGCACCGGGACACAGAACACTGAAGCTTTCTTT
abundance: once; v_gene: TRBV20-1; j_gene: TRBJ2-1; d_gene: TRBD2; CDR3aa: CSASEAGVSNEQFF; CDR3nt: TGCAGTGCTAGTGAAGCGGGAGTTAGTAATGAGCAGTTCTTC
abundance: .; v_gene: TRBV5-6; j_gene: TRBJ1-6; d_gene: .; CDR3aa: CASSGTPGLSLHF; CDR3nt: TGTGCCAGCAGCGGCACCCCGGGGCTCTCCCTCCACTTT
abundance: .; v_gene: TRBV4-3; j_gene: TRBJ2-3; d_gene: .; CDR3aa: CASSVSRVGTDTQYF; CDR3nt: TGCGCCAGCAGCGTCTCCCGGGTTGGCACAGATACGCAGTATTTT
abundance: .; v_gene: TRBV3-1/TRBV3-2; j_gene: TRBJ2-1; d_gene: TRBD2; CDR3aa: CASSQGRILAGERNEQFF; CDR3nt: TGTGCCAGCAGCCAAGGGCGAATACTAGCGGGGGAAAGGAATGAGCAGTTCTTC
abundance: .; v_gene: TRBV5-6; j_gene: TRBJ1-4; d_gene: .; CDR3aa: CASRGNAEKLFF; CDR3nt: TGTGCCAGCAGGGGGAACGCAGAAAAACTGTTTTTT
abundance: once; v_gene: TRBV5-4; j_gene: TRBJ1-2; d_gene: .; CDR3aa: CASSWAPQGNYGYTF; CDR3nt: TGTGCCAGCAGCTGGGCTCCGCAGGGGAACTATGGCTACACCTTC
abundance: .; v_gene: TRBV19; j_gene: TRBJ1-3; d_gene: TRBD1; CDR3aa: CASSQSQGENTIYF; CDR3nt: TGTGCCAGTAGCCAATCGCAGGGGGAAAACACCATATATTTT
abundance: .; v_gene: TRBV30; j_gene: TRBJ2-2; d_gene: .; CDR3aa: CAWAYTGELFF; CDR3nt: TGTGCCTGGGCTTACACCGGGGAGCTGTTTTTT
abundance: .; v_gene: TRBV5-1; j_gene: TRBJ1-3; d_gene: .; CDR3aa: CASSLNGDSGNTIYF; CDR3nt: TGCGCCAGCAGCTTGAACGGGGACTCTGGAAACACCATATATTTT
abundance: .; v_gene: TRBV19; j_gene: TRBJ2-2; d_gene: .; CDR3aa: CATADSNTGELFF; CDR3nt: TGTGCCACCGCGGACTCAAACACCGGGGAGCTGTTTTTT
abundance: .; v_gene: TRBV6-5; j_gene: TRBJ1-4; d_gene: .; CDR3aa: CASSYRLGEEKLFF; CDR3nt: TGTGCCAGCAGTTACAGGCTGGGGGAGGAAAAACTGTTTTTT
abundance: once; v_gene: TRBV6-5; j_gene: TRBJ1-4; d_gene: .; CDR3aa: CASSRVDRGEKLFF; CDR3nt: TGTGCCAGCAGTCGCGTGGACCGGGGGGAAAAACTGTTTTTT
abundance: .; v_gene: TRBV5-6; j_gene: TRBJ1-6; d_gene: TRBD1; CDR3aa: CASSFGTGSSYNSPLHF; CDR3nt: TGTGCCAGCAGCTTCGGGACAGGGAGCTCCTATAATTCACCCCTCCACTTT
abundance: .; v_gene: TRBV20-1; j_gene: TRBJ1-5; d_gene: TRBD1; CDR3aa: CSASLTGTVDQPQHF; CDR3nt: TGCAGTGCTAGTTTAACCGGGACAGTTGATCAGCCCCAGCATTTT
abundance: .; v_gene: TRBV2; j_gene: TRBJ1-4; d_gene: .; CDR3aa: CASSEARGQNEKLFF; CDR3nt: TGTGCCAGCAGTGAAGCGCGAGGGCAGAATGAAAAACTGTTTTTT
abundance: .; v_gene: TRBV6-5; j_gene: TRBJ1-2; d_gene: .; CDR3aa: CASSYSNRAFDGYTF; CDR3nt: TGTGCCAGCAGTTACTCGAACAGGGCTTTCGATGGCTACACCTTC
abundance: few; v_gene: TRBV2; j_gene: TRBJ2-3; d_gene: .; CDR3aa: CASRGDSDTQYF; CDR3nt: TGTGCCAGCCGTGGAGATTCAGATACGCAGTATTTT
abundance: .; v_gene: TRBV4-3; j_gene: TRBJ2-7; d_gene: TRBD1; CDR3aa: CASSQQGATGQYF; CDR3nt: TGCGCCAGCAGCCAGCAGGGGGCAACGGGGCAGTACTTC
abundance: .; v_gene: TRBV29-1; j_gene: TRBJ2-1; d_gene: TRBD2; CDR3aa: CSVYPVAGGYNEQFF; CDR3nt: TGCAGCGTCTACCCCGTAGCGGGAGGTTACAATGAGCAGTTCTTC
abundance: few; v_gene: TRBV2; j_gene: TRBJ2-4; d_gene: .; CDR3aa: CASSVWLADIQYF; CDR3nt: TGTGCCAGCAGTGTATGGCTAGCAGACATTCAGTACTTC
abundance: few; v_gene: TRBV7-2; j_gene: TRBJ1-2; d_gene: .; CDR3aa: CASSFPEYGYTF; CDR3nt: TGTGCCAGCAGCTTCCCGGAGTATGGCTACACCTTC
abundance: .; v_gene: TRBV4-3; j_gene: TRBJ1-4; d_gene: .; CDR3aa: CASSRRSAATNEKLFF; CDR3nt: TGCGCCAGCAGCCGACGCTCGGCTGCAACTAATGAAAAACTGTTTTTT
abundance: .; v_gene: TRBV10-1; j_gene: TRBJ2-5; d_gene: .; CDR3aa: CASSEKVQETQYF; CDR3nt: TGCGCCAGCAGTGAGAAGGTACAAGAGACCCAGTACTTC
abundance: .; v_gene: TRBV7-2; j_gene: TRBJ1-1; d_gene: .; CDR3aa: CASSLARQMNTEAFF; CDR3nt: TGTGCCAGCAGCTTAGCACGACAGATGAACACTGAAGCTTTCTTT
abundance: .; v_gene: TRBV5-6; j_gene: TRBJ2-1; d_gene: .; CDR3aa: CASSRKPPGHEQFF; CDR3nt: TGTGCCAGCAGCAGAAAACCCCCGGGCCATGAGCAGTTCTTC
abundance: once; v_gene: TRBV2; j_gene: TRBJ2-2; d_gene: .; CDR3aa: CASSETRTNTGELFF; CDR3nt: TGTGCCAGCAGTGAAACTCGGACGAACACCGGGGAGCTGTTTTTT
abundance: .; v_gene: TRBV11-1; j_gene: TRBJ2-1; d_gene: .; CDR3aa: CASSLALGQSRVQFF; CDR3nt: TGTGCCAGCAGCTTAGCGCTCGGACAGTCAAGGGTGCAGTTCTTC
abundance: .; v_gene: TRBV7-2; j_gene: TRBJ2-7; d_gene: TRBD1; CDR3aa: CASSLSWTGVYEQYF; CDR3nt: TGTGCCAGCAGCCTCTCCTGGACAGGGGTCTACGAGCAGTACTTC
abundance: .; v_gene: TRBV7-2; j_gene: TRBJ2-7; d_gene: .; CDR3aa: CASSPRQVLSYEQYF; CDR3nt: TGTGCCAGCAGCCCCAGACAGGTCCTCTCCTACGAGCAGTACTTC
abundance: .; v_gene: TRBV10-3; j_gene: TRBJ1-5; d_gene: TRBD1; CDR3aa: CAISQGADQPQHF; CDR3nt: TGTGCCATCAGCCAGGGGGCAGATCAGCCCCAGCATTTT
abundance: .; v_gene: TRBV9; j_gene: TRBJ2-2; d_gene: .; CDR3aa: CASSVGRAGRRTGELFF; CDR3nt: TGTGCCAGCAGCGTAGGGAGGGCAGGGAGGCGAACCGGGGAGCTGTTTTTT
abundance: .; v_gene: TRBV2; j_gene: TRBJ2-1; d_gene: .; CDR3aa: CASSETGVYNEQFF; CDR3nt: TGTGCCAGCAGTGAAACCGGGGTCTACAATGAGCAGTTCTTC